In this sample, the clone carrying this T cell receptor beta chain turned up a few times. The data belong to a study of response to subunit inactivated influenza vaccine. TCRdb fed the RT-PCR reads into MiXCR, producing one record per CDR3 protein. This sample yields about 650,000 distinct CDR3 sequences, of which around 16% are seen a single time; under 14% belongs to the top ten. Germline CDR1 and CDR2: SGHRS and YFSETQ. V shed 4 bases and J shed 7 bases, with 15 bases lying between them. CDR3 length: 14 amino acids. Sequenced material: PBMCs from blood, taken roughly 13 days after vaccination. The J gene is TRBJ2-1, the V gene TRBV5-1; no clear D gene. The TCR originated in a man aged 45 to 65 who received an inactivated influenza vaccine. The CDR3 nucleotides are TGCGCCAGCAGCCCCATTGGGGAAGTGAATGAGCAGTTCTTC. It specifies CASSPIGEVNEQFF.